The entry below gives a single TCR beta chain sequence along with its context. Other DNA sequences of this sample code for an identical CDR3. This entry comes from a study of blood T cell repertoires in COVID-19. For the study at large: Samples representing acute and convalescent COVID-19 were sourced from the United States, Italy and Spain. Sources were T cells, B-cell-depleted T cells, or PBMCs; the material itself was cDNA or gDNA.

Germline assignment: CDR1 LGHDT and CDR2 YNNKEL (reference sequence). This CDR3 has 14 amino acids. Trimming stripped 1 base from V and 7 bases from J, with 11 bases between. Per the authors' pipeline: Amplification with reference gene primers provided the estimates of nucleated cell counts. Assay used: immunoSEQ multiplex PCR; TCRdb lists only in-frame clones, some missing. D and trimming come from the DNA, and the V and J calls and clone size come from that table. The sample holds over 150,000 clones, roughly 88% seen once. V gene TRBV3-1 (or the pseudogene TRBV3-2) combines with J gene TRBJ1-5, with D perhaps matching TRBD1 (6 bases). The TCR comes from a woman between 40 and 55 years old with COVID-19, enrolled during active disease. The sample was peripheral blood. The CDR3 DNA reads TGTGCCAGCAGCCAAGGGGGGGGCAGGCAGCCCCAGCATTTT. This codes for CASSQGGGRQPQHF.